What follows are 23 T cell receptor beta chains derived from one specimen sequenced in a study of control samples from healthy donors and cancer patients. Some clones are missing from TCRdb's copy, which holds only in-frame ones; the method was immunoSEQ multiplex PCR. The table has 70,000 or so clones, roughly nine tenths seen once. Material for sequencing was PBMCs. These receptors were obtained from a man aged 55 to 70 with lung cancer.

The genes are TRBV6-5 and TRBJ1-2, with 7 nucleotides matching TRBD1. The CDR3 has 15 residues. The V gene end was trimmed by 3 bases and the J gene end by 6 bases; junction bases not matched to a gene: 10. CDR1 is MNHEY and CDR2 is SVGAGI in the germline V gene. The CDR3 nucleotides read TGTGCCAGCAGTTATTGGCAGGGGGAAGGGGATGGCTACACCTTC. Translation gives CASSYWQGEGDGYTF.

The chain carries TRBV7-2 and TRBJ1-1; tentatively, D is TRBD1 (5 bases). V was clipped by 4 bases and J by 7 bases, with 13 bases between them. The CDR3 length is 13 residues. The germline gives CDR1 SGHTA, CDR2 FQGNSA. The CDR3 is CASSSSGRYEAFF. The CDR3 DNA is TGTGCCAGCAGCTCATCGGGACGTTATGAAGCTTTCTTT.

This chain connects TRBV5-1 to TRBJ1-3, with D uncertain. This CDR3 is 15 amino acids long. Germline V CDR1 and CDR2: SGHRS, YFSETQ. V gave up 0 bases and J gave up 0 bases, with 7 bases separating them. Written as DNA, the CDR3 is TGCGCCAGCAGCTTGGAAACGAGCTCTGGAAACACCATATATTTT. Amino acids: CASSLETSSGNTIYF. Full variable domain (outside the CDR3, taken from reference TRBV5-1 and TRBJ1-3): KAGVTQTPRYLIKTRGQQVTLSCSPISGHRSVSWYQQTPGQGLQFLFEYFSETQRNKGNFPGRFSGRQFSNSRSEMNVSTLELGDSALYLCASSLETSSGNTIYFGEGSWLTVV.

In its sample, this clone was seen once. The chain employs TRBV18 and TRBJ2-3, with 9 bases that match TRBD2. The CDR3 is 16 residues long. Germline lookup yields CDR1 KGHSH and CDR2 LQKENI. The V and J ends lost 0 bases and 6 bases, in that order; junction bases with no gene match: 7. In DNA form, the CDR3 reads TGTGCCAGCTCACCACCGCCGGGACTAGCAGCCGATACGCAGTATTTT. It encodes CASSPPPGLAADTQYF.

The gene calls are TRBV10-3 and TRBJ2-7; the match to TRBD1 covers 8 bases. The CDR3 is 15 residues long. After removal of 1 base from V and 9 bases from J, the junction contained 11 bases not matched to a gene. Germline V gives CDR1 ENHRY, CDR2 SYGVKD. This chain's CDR3 is CAISELASNRGMQYV. The CDR3 DNA reads as TGTGCCATCAGTGAGTTAGCTAGTAACAGGGGGATGCAGTACGTC.

This rearrangement joins TRBV5-1 to TRBJ2-2; 7 positions match TRBD1. The V gene end was trimmed by 0 bases and the J gene end by 4 bases; junction bases not matched to a gene: 3. In germline, CDR1 is SGHRS, CDR2 YFSETQ. The CDR3 consists of 15 residues. In DNA, the CDR3 is TGCGCCAGCAGCTTGGTTTCAGGGGGCACCGGGGAGCTGTTTTTT. Its protein product is CASSLVSGGTGELFF. Using reference TRBV5-1 and TRBJ2-2 for the parts outside the CDR3, the full variable domain is KAGVTQTPRYLIKTRGQQVTLSCSPISGHRSVSWYQQTPGQGLQFLFEYFSETQRNKGNFPGRFSGRQFSNSRSEMNVSTLELGDSALYLCASSLVSGGTGELFFGEGSRLTVL.

The chain is built from TRBV12-3 or TRBV12-4 and TRBJ2-7, with D unresolved. The CDR3 runs to 13 residues. The V and J ends lost 4 bases and 4 bases respectively, with 11 bases between them. The CDR3: CASSSYGVYEQYF. CDR3 in DNA: TGTGCCAGCAGTTCCTACGGAGTGTACGAGCAGTACTTC.

The genes are TRBV29-1 and TRBJ2-7; tentatively, D is TRBD1 (6 bases). This CDR3 is 12 amino acids long. V was shortened by 5 bases and J by 4 bases, with 12 bases between the two germline ends. Germline CDR1 reads SQVTM; CDR2 reads ANQGSEA. CDR3 DNA sequence: TGCAGCGTTAGGGACACCATTTACGAGCAGTACTTC. The encoded protein is CSVRDTIYEQYF.

The chain uses TRBV5-6 and TRBJ2-2; possible D gene TRBD2, 5 bases. CDR3 length equals 11 residues. The V gene's germline CDR1 is SGHDT and CDR2 YYEEEE. Trimming pared 3 bases from V and 9 bases from J, leaving 6 bases between. CDR3 protein: CASSSTRELFF. CDR3 nucleotides: TGTGCCAGCAGCTCGACTAGGGAGCTGTTTTTT.

The chain links TRBV10-1 to TRBJ2-2, with D perhaps TRBD1 (6 bases). V gave up 0 bases and J gave up 6 bases, with 14 bases separating them. Germline V gene lookup returns CDR1 WNHNN and CDR2 SYGVQD (reference sequence). The CDR3 is 16 residues long. The CDR3 DNA reads TGCGCCAGCAGTGAGTCGAAGTGGGGGCTCTCCGGGGAGCTGTTTTTT. Translating gives CASSESKWGLSGELFF.

The rearrangement joins TRBV3-1 (or the pseudogene TRBV3-2) to TRBJ1-2; no firm D call. Germline V gene lookup returns CDR1 LGHDT and CDR2 YNNKEL (reference sequence). This CDR3 has 15 amino acids. The V gene lost 4 bases and the J gene lost 8 bases, with 20 bases spanning the gap. Here the CDR3 DNA reads TGTGCCAGCAGCCGGCCTACGGGTCTGATGGTAGGCTACACCTTC. It translates to CASSRPTGLMVGYTF.

The chain recombines TRBV7-2 with TRBJ1-3; 10 nucleotides match TRBD1. Germline CDR1 is SGHTA and CDR2 is FQGNSA. The CDR3 spans 17 residues. J gave up 3 bases and V 2 bases, and 7 bases lay outside the gene matches. The CDR3 loop reads CASSLRRTGGVGNTIYF. In DNA form, the CDR3 reads TGTGCCAGCAGCTTAAGAAGGACAGGGGGAGTTGGAAACACCATATATTTT.

Remarks on this clone: The same CDR3 can be traced to other DNA sequences in this sample. The rearrangement links TRBV12-3 or TRBV12-4 to TRBJ2-5; D is unresolved. This CDR3 comprises 11 residues. V lost 3 bases to trimming and J lost 4 bases, with 3 bases between them. This chain's CDR3 is CASSFGETQYF. The CDR3 bases are TGTGCCAGCAGTTTTGGAGAGACCCAGTACTTC.

This rearrangement joins TRBV19 to TRBJ1-2, with 8 bases that match TRBD1. V shed 7 bases and J 4 bases; nucleotides not matched to a gene: 8. The CDR3 is made up of 14 amino acids. Germline values: CDR1 LNHDA, CDR2 SQIVND (reference sequence). This CDR3 is CASTPDREVYGYTF. CDR3 nucleotides: TGTGCCAGTACTCCGGACAGGGAGGTCTATGGCTACACCTTC. Based on the CDR3 plus reference TRBV19 and TRBJ1-2, the full variable domain is DGGITQSPKYLFRKEGQNVTLSCEQNLNHDAMYWYRQDPGQGLRLIYYSQIVNDFQKGDIAEGYSVSREKKESFPLTVTSAQKNPTAFYLCASTPDREVYGYTFGSGTRLTVV.

The rearrangement uses TRBV30 and TRBJ1-6, with no clear D. The CDR3 sequence is 13 residues long. V lost 0 bases and J 8 bases, leaving 8 bases between the germline ends. Germline CDR1 GTSNPN, CDR2 SVGIG (reference sequence). The chain's CDR3 is CAWSVGNDSPLHF. DNA for the CDR3: TGTGCCTGGAGTGTAGGGAATGATTCACCCCTCCACTTT.

This clone came up once. At one boundary the junction diverges from the germline segment, which might be a read error. CDR3: CASSSLDRGRTGELLF. CDR3 sequence (DNA): TGTGCCAGCAGTTCCCTTGACAGGGGCCGGACCGGGGAGCTGCTTTTT. The genes are TRBV11-2 and TRBJ2-2, with 8 bases fitting TRBD1. Germline values: CDR1 SGHAT, CDR2 FQNNGV. The CDR3 runs to 16 residues. Full variable domain (remainder filled in from reference TRBV11-2 and TRBJ2-2): EAGVAQSPRYKIIEKRQSVAFWCNPISGHATLYWYQQILGQGPKLLIQFQNNGVVDDSQLPKDRFSAERLKGVDSTLKIQPAKLEDSAVYLCASSSLDRGRTGELLFGEGSRLTVL.

The genes are TRBV6-6 and TRBJ2-1, with TRBD1 matching 7 bases. The junction had 10 bases not matched to a gene; V was cut back by 7 bases and J by 7 bases. CDR3 length: 14 amino acids. CDR1 MNHNY and CDR2 SVGAGI come from the germline V gene (reference sequence). As DNA, the CDR3 is TGTGCCAGCAAAGAGGGGGCGAGTCTAAATGAGCAGTTCTTC. Residues: CASKEGASLNEQFF.

The J gene is TRBJ2-1, the V gene TRBV7-9, with 8 bases that match TRBD1. The germline V gene encodes CDR1 SEHNR and CDR2 FQNEAQ (reference sequence). The CDR3 is 13 residues long. The junction had 9 bases not matched to a gene; V was cut back by 5 bases and J by 12 bases. The CDR3 reads CASSTSGGGGQFF. The DNA of the CDR3 is TGTGCCAGCAGCACATCAGGGGGCGGAGGGCAGTTCTTC.

This chain uses TRBV20-1 with TRBJ1-3; D is unresolved. Germline V gives CDR1 DFQATT, CDR2 SNEGSKA (reference sequence). The V gene lost 3 bases and the J gene lost 4 bases, with 16 bases spanning the gap. CDR3 length: 15 amino acids. The CDR3 is CSASLPRIEGNTIYF. Here the CDR3 DNA reads TGCAGTGCTAGTCTACCGAGGATTGAGGGAAACACCATATATTTT.

The chain recombines TRBV5-8 with TRBJ2-7; D not certain. CDR1 is SGHTS and CDR2 is YDEGEE in the germline V gene. Trimming stripped 1 base from V and 9 bases from J, with 17 bases between. This CDR3 comprises 14 residues. The CDR3 region is CASSLQGLSPGQYV. CDR3 nucleotide sequence: TGTGCCAGCAGCTTGCAAGGGCTGAGTCCTGGGCAGTACGTC.

This rearrangement joins TRBV5-1 to TRBJ1-1; D not resolved. Trimming left V 0 bases short and J 1 base short, with 4 bases between. In germline, CDR1 is SGHRS, CDR2 YFSETQ. The CDR3 totals 13 residues. CDR3 amino acids: CASSLETNTEAFF. The CDR3 DNA reads as TGCGCCAGCAGCTTGGAAACGAACACTGAAGCTTTCTTT.

The chain has TRBV10-2 and TRBJ1-5; D is unclear. Trimming removed 2 bases at V and 4 bases at J, with 6 bases between. CDR1 and CDR2 from the germline V gene are WSHSY and SAAADI. The CDR3 has 13 residues. The CDR3 DNA reads TGCGCCAGCAGTGAGCGACGGAATCAGCCCCAGCATTTT. Translating gives CASSERRNQPQHF.

This chain joins TRBV10-1 and TRBJ1-2; 7 bases line up with TRBD1. The germline V gene encodes CDR1 WNHNN and CDR2 SYGVQD (reference sequence). Trimming at V came to 4 bases and at J to 3 bases, leaving 2 bases not matched to a gene. CDR3 size: 13 residues. The CDR3, as DNA: TGCGCCAGCAGTGGACAGGGTTACTATGGCTACACCTTC. It encodes CASSGQGYYGYTF.